Below, 18 T cell receptor beta chains from the same sample are listed, as sequenced in a study of blood T cell repertoires in COVID-19. The assay was immunoSEQ multiplex PCR, and TCRdb's table has in-frame clones only and misses some. The sample consists of 650,000 to 800,000 clones, 85% to 90% of them appearing once. Sequencing was performed on peripheral blood. All receptors come from a woman in her late teens or twenties with acute or convalescent COVID-19.

Of note for this clone: This sample also contains other DNA sequences that code for the same CDR3. The V and J genes are TRBV27 and TRBJ2-3, with D uncertain. This CDR3 is built from 11 residues. In germline, CDR1 is MNHEY, CDR2 SMNVEV (reference sequence). The ends were cut back, 3 bases at V and 6 bases at J, with 4 bases in the middle. Written as DNA, the CDR3 is TGTGCCAGCAGTTTCTTGGATACGCAGTATTTT. This translates into CASSFLDTQYF.

This rearrangement joins TRBV29-1 to TRBJ1-2; possibly TRBD1 for D (6 bases). This CDR3 is built from 12 residues. V dropped 6 bases and J dropped 4 bases, with 12 bases sitting between them. Germline CDR1 is SQVTM and CDR2 is ANQGSEA. This CDR3 reads CSVEDRIYGYTF. Here the CDR3 DNA reads TGCAGCGTAGAGGACAGAATCTATGGCTACACCTTC.

The chain carries TRBV4-3 and TRBJ1-2, with D possibly TRBD1 on 5 matching bases. The CDR3 covers 14 residues. The V end was cut by 0 bases, the J end by 2 bases, with 7 bases between. Germline V gene data show CDR1 as LGHNA and CDR2 as YSLEER. The CDR3 region is CASSQEGENYGYTF. The CDR3 DNA follows: TGCGCCAGCAGCCAAGAAGGGGAAAACTATGGCTACACCTTC.

The V and J genes are TRBV5-1 and TRBJ1-4; weak D call: TRBD1 (6 bases). The V and J ends lost 0 bases and 8 bases respectively, with 14 bases between them. The CDR3 extends over 15 amino acids. Germline V gives CDR1 SGHRS, CDR2 YFSETQ. Written as DNA, the CDR3 is TGCGCCAGCAGCTTGGAACAGGGTGAATGGGAAAAACTGTTTTTT. It codes for CASSLEQGEWEKLFF.

This chain joins TRBV6-5 and TRBJ2-7; D unresolved. The CDR3 is 13 amino acids. V was cut by 5 bases and J by 6 bases, with 14 bases left in between. Germline V gene sequence: CDR1 MNHEY, CDR2 SVGAGI. The CDR3 nucleotides are TGTGCCAGCAGTAGACTGGCGGCGAGCGAGCAGTACTTC. The encoded protein is CASSRLAASEQYF.

The V gene is TRBV18, the J gene TRBJ1-2, with D possibly being TRBD1 (6 bases). With 5 bases removed from V and 4 bases from J, the gap between germline ends came to 17 bases. CDR1 KGHSH and CDR2 LQKENI come from the germline V gene. The CDR3 is 15 amino acids. In DNA form, the CDR3 reads TGTGCCAGCTCAACCGCGGGGGGCGCGTCCTATGGCTACACCTTC. This translates into CASSTAGGASYGYTF.

The genes are TRBV7-2 and TRBJ2-3, with 7 bases aligning to TRBD1. Germline V CDR1 and CDR2: SGHTA, FQGNSA. The trim removed 1 base at V and 2 bases at J, leaving 9 bases unmatched. This CDR3 is 17 amino acids long. The CDR3 loop is CASSLVFNRGDTDTQYF. CDR3 bases: TGTGCCAGCAGCTTAGTTTTTAACAGGGGAGACACAGATACGCAGTATTTT.

The J gene is TRBJ1-2, the V gene TRBV6-5, with 8 bases aligning to TRBD1. V shed 8 bases, J shed 5 bases, and the junction held 4 bases outside the gene matches. The CDR3 sequence is 12 residues long. CDR1 MNHEY and CDR2 SVGAGI come from the germline V gene. The CDR3 bases are TGTGCCAGCGAGGGGGACAGGTATGGCTACACCTTC. Translated: CASEGDRYGYTF.

The chain links TRBV7-9 to TRBJ2-7, with 11 bases fitting TRBD1. After removal of 5 bases from V and 10 bases from J, the junction contained 10 bases not matched to a gene. Germline-derived CDR1 and CDR2 are SEHNR and FQNEAQ (reference sequence). This CDR3 has 14 residues. CDR3 nucleotides: TGTGCCAGCAGCCCGTCGGGGACAGGGGGAGGTCAGTACTTC. As protein: CASSPSGTGGGQYF.

In this sample, this clone turned up once. The chain recombines TRBV7-9 with TRBJ2-3; D remains ambiguous. Trimming removed 0 bases from V and 3 bases from J, with 13 bases in between. This CDR3 has 16 residues. Germline V gives CDR1 SEHNR, CDR2 FQNEAQ (reference sequence). The CDR3 reads CASSLAWAPRTDTQYF. Here the CDR3 DNA reads TGTGCCAGCAGCTTAGCCTGGGCACCTCGTACAGATACGCAGTATTTT.

This rearrangement joins TRBV3-1 (or the pseudogene TRBV3-2) to TRBJ2-3; D is possibly TRBD1 (6 bases). CDR1 and CDR2 from the germline V gene are LGHDT and YNNKEL (reference sequence). The CDR3 runs 16 residues. Trimming took 5 bases from V and 1 from J, leaving 16 bases between them. The DNA for the CDR3 is TGTGCCAGCAGCAGGTACAGGGTGGGAGGCACAGATACGCAGTATTTT. This sequence encodes CASSRYRVGGTDTQYF.

The chain uses TRBV27 and TRBJ1-1, with D perhaps TRBD1 (5 bases). This CDR3 is built from 14 residues. The V gene's germline CDR1 is MNHEY and CDR2 SMNVEV (reference sequence). Trimming took off 3 bases at V and 3 bases at J, with 11 bases between the two ends. CDR3 DNA: TGTGCCAGCAGTTTCCGGGGGTGGGACACTGAAGCTTTCTTT. Translation: CASSFRGWDTEAFF.

This chain connects TRBV19 to TRBJ1-2, with 10 bases fitting TRBD1. The germline CDR1 and CDR2 sequences are LNHDA and SQIVND (reference sequence). The CDR3 is 13 residues long. The trim removed 11 bases at V and 7 bases at J, leaving 10 bases unmatched. CDR3 bases: TGTGCCGCCCGTCCCGGGACAGGGGTTGGCTACACCTTC. Translation: CAARPGTGVGYTF.

The chain joins TRBV11-2 to TRBJ1-5, with 7 bases that match TRBD1. Germline V gives CDR1 SGHAT, CDR2 FQNNGV. The J segment lost 5 bases and the V segment lost 1 base, leaving 11 bases of the junction unmatched. The CDR3 runs to 17 residues. The CDR3 protein is CASSLGGATGSYQPQHF. The CDR3 region has the DNA TGTGCCAGCAGCTTAGGGGGCGCGACAGGGAGTTATCAGCCCCAGCATTTT. The entire variable domain, with the rest obtained from reference TRBV11-2 and TRBJ1-5, is as follows: EAGVAQSPRYKIIEKRQSVAFWCNPISGHATLYWYQQILGQGPKLLIQFQNNGVVDDSQLPKDRFSAERLKGVDSTLKIQPAKLEDSAVYLCASSLGGATGSYQPQHFGDGTRLSIL.

The V and J genes are TRBV9 and TRBJ1-2; TRBD1 matches 8 bases. After removal of 4 bases from V and 4 bases from J, the junction contained 6 bases not matched to a gene. CDR1 is SGDLS and CDR2 is YYNGEE in the germline V gene. CDR3 length equals 14 residues. CDR3 region: CASSRQGRPYGYTF. The DNA of the CDR3 is TGTGCCAGCAGCAGACAGGGGAGACCCTATGGCTACACCTTC.

This clone was recorded a few times. The V call is TRBV20-1, the J call TRBJ2-3; D is perhaps TRBD2 (5 bases). Trimming left V 2 bases short and J 9 bases short, with 9 bases between. This CDR3 is 11 amino acids long. Per the germline V gene, CDR1 is DFQATT and CDR2 is SNEGSKA (reference sequence). The DNA for the CDR3 is TGCAGTGCTAGACCGGGGTGGACGCAGTATTTT. Encoded protein: CSARPGWTQYF.

About this clone itself: Other DNA sequences from this sample encode an identical CDR3 as well. V gene TRBV5-1 combines with J gene TRBJ2-7; tentative D call: TRBD2 (7 bases). Looked up from germline, CDR1 is SGHRS and CDR2 is YFSETQ. With 0 bases removed from V and 0 bases from J, the gap between germline ends came to 10 bases. This CDR3 spans 15 amino acids. The CDR3 DNA reads TGCGCCAGCAGCTTGGGCGGGGGCGCCTCCTACGAGCAGTACTTC. It codes for CASSLGGGASYEQYF.

V and J are TRBV4-3 and TRBJ2-7; unclear D gene. Trimming left V 1 base short and J 1 base short, with 8 bases between. The germline CDR1 and CDR2 sequences are LGHNA and YSLEER. The CDR3 is made up of 14 amino acids. The CDR3 loop reads CASSQGAASYEQYF. In DNA form, the CDR3 reads TGCGCCAGCAGCCAAGGGGCCGCTTCCTACGAGCAGTACTTC.